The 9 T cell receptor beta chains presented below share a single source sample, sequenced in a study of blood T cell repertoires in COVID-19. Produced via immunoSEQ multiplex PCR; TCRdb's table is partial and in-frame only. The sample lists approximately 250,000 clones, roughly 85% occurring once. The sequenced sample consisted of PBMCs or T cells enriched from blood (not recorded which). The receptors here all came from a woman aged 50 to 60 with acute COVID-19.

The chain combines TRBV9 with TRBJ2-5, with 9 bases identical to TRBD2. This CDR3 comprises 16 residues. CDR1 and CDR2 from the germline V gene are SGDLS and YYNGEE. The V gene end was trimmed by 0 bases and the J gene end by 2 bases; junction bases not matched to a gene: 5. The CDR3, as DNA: TGTGCCAGCAGCGTAGAGGCGGCGGGGGGGCAAGAGACCCAGTACTTC. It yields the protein CASSVEAAGGQETQYF.

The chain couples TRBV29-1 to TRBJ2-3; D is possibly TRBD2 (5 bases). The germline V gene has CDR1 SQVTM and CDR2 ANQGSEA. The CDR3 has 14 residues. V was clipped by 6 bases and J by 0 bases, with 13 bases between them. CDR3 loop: CSVQTTSSTDTQYF. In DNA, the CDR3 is TGCAGCGTGCAGACTACCTCAAGCACAGATACGCAGTATTTT.

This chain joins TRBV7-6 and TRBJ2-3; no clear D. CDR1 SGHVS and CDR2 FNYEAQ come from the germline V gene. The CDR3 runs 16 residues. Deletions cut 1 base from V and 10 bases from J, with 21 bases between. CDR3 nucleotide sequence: TGTGCCAGCAGCTTAGGTCTTAGCCGCGCTTCGCCCGCGCAGTATTTT. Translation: CASSLGLSRASPAQYF.

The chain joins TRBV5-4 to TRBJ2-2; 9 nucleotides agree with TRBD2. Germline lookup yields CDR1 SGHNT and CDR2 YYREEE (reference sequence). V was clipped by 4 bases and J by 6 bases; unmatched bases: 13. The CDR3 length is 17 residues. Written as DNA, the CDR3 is TGTGCCAGCAGCCTAATGCGGGGGGGCGAGGACGCCGGGGAGCTGTTTTTT. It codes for CASSLMRGGEDAGELFF.

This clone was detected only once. CDR3 coding DNA: TGTGCCAGTAGAACTACAGAGCTGGGACAGAAAGAGACCCAGTACTTC. Translating gives CASRTTELGQKETQYF. This rearrangement joins TRBV19 to TRBJ2-5; TRBD1 aligns across 7 bases. Germline CDR1 reads LNHDA; CDR2 reads SQIVND (reference sequence). With 6 bases clipped from V and 3 bases from J, the junction kept 13 bases outside the gene matches. The CDR3 consists of 16 residues. Supplemented by reference TRBV19 and TRBJ2-5, the full variable domain reads DGGITQSPKYLFRKEGQNVTLSCEQNLNHDAMYWYRQDPGQGLRLIYYSQIVNDFQKGDIAEGYSVSREKKESFPLTVTSAQKNPTAFYLCASRTTELGQKETQYFGPGTRLLVL.

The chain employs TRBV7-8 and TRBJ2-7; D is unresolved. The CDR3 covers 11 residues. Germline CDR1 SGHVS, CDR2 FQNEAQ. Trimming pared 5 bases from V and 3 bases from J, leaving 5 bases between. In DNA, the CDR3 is TGTGCCAGCAGCCGCCTCTACGAGCAGTACTTC. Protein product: CASSRLYEQYF.

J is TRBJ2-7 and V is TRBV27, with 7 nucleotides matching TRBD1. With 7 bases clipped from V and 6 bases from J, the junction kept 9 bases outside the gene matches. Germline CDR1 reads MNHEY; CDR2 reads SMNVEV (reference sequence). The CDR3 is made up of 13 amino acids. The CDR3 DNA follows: TGTGCCAGCACCGGACAGGTCTTCGGCGAGCAGTACTTC. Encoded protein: CASTGQVFGEQYF.

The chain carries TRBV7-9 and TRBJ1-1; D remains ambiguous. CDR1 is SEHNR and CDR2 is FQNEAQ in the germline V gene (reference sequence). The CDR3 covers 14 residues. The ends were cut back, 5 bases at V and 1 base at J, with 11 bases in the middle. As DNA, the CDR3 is TGTGCCAGCAGCCCAAAGGGAGAGAACACTGAAGCTTTCTTT. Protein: CASSPKGENTEAFF.

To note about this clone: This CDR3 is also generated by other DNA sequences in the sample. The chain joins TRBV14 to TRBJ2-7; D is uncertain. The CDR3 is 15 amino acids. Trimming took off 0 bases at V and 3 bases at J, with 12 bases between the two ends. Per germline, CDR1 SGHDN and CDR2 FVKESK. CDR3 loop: CASSQDVALSYEQYF. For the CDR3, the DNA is TGTGCCAGCAGCCAAGATGTGGCATTAAGCTACGAGCAGTACTTC.